This T cell receptor (beta chain) originates from a study of cytomegalovirus exposure and HLA in healthy donors. General study findings and limits: Earlier analysis looked at TCR beta V segments, and most were productive about 87% or about 30% of the time. TCR beta sequences reportedly predicted most subjects' HLA-A and HLA-B alleles accurately.

The CDR3 spans 16 residues. Deletions cut 0 bases from V and 0 bases from J, with 12 bases between. PCR was performed using 60 Vbeta and 13 Jbeta primers. This table comes from immunoSEQ multiplex PCR, and its TCRdb copy is limited to in-frame clones, with some not included. The data contain 140,000 to 150,000 clones, around 79% of them singletons. With regard to this clone: Its antigen is not known.

The chain uses TRBV23-1 and TRBJ2-7; no reliable D call. TRBV23-1 is identified as an open reading frame with a role that is uncertain. Sequenced material: PBMCs. This receptor was taken from a man aged 35-49 years in good health and CMV-seropositive. The CDR3 nucleotides are TGCGCCAGCAGTCAATCAGGCAGCGAGAGCTCCTACGAGCAGTACTTC. Translation: CASSQSGSESSYEQYF.